One T cell receptor beta chain is described in this entry. This specimen comes from a study of blood T cell repertoires in COVID-19. The overall study: Some COVID-19 samples were acute and others convalescent; all came from the United States, Italy and Spain. Nucleic acid was either cDNA or gDNA, and it came from T cells, B-cell-depleted T cells, or PBMCs.

The V end was cut by 4 bases, the J end by 7 bases, with 19 bases between. The CDR3 length is 16 residues. The germline V gene encodes CDR1 ENHRY and CDR2 SYGVKD. Study processing details: From reference gene primer amplification, estimates of nucleated cell counts were derived. Clones were sequenced by immunoSEQ multiplex PCR, and TCRdb holds only the in-frame ones, with some missing. The DNA was the basis for D and trimming; V, J and clone size are from that table. The data contain 80,000 to 100,000 clones, approximately 90% of them singletons. This chain joins TRBV10-3 and TRBJ1-4; TRBD1 might be the D (5 bases). Sequencing input: peripheral blood. This receptor was taken from a man aged 70 or older with acute or convalescent COVID-19. CDR3 coding DNA: TGTGCCATCAGTGCCTCCCGGGACTTTGGGAGTGAAAAACTGTTTTTT. Its translation: CAISASRDFGSEKLFF.